Presented here are 20 T cell receptor beta chains from one specimen sequenced in a study of cytomegalovirus exposure and HLA in healthy donors. The PCR used 60 Vbeta and 13 Jbeta primers. This table comes from immunoSEQ multiplex PCR, and its TCRdb copy is limited to in-frame clones, with some not included. The sample contains approximately 220,000 clones, 76% of which appear only once. Sequencing used PBMCs. The origin of the receptors is a man aged 18 to 30 in good health and CMV-seronegative.

V is TRBV4-1 and J is TRBJ2-7; weak D call: TRBD1 (5 bases). Trimming shortened V by 0 bases and J by 2 bases, and 14 bases separated the two germline ends. Germline CDR1 and CDR2: MGHRA and YSYEKL. The CDR3 runs to 16 residues. The CDR3 bases are TGCGCCAGCAGCCAAGAAGTAAGTGACAGAACCTACGAGCAGTACTTC. Translated: CASSQEVSDRTYEQYF.

The V gene is TRBV30, the J gene TRBJ2-7; 10 positions agree with TRBD1. Per germline, CDR1 GTSNPN and CDR2 SVGIG (reference sequence). The CDR3 has 15 amino acids. V dropped 3 bases and J dropped 1; count of bases not matched to a gene: 6. This CDR3 reads CAWSDRGRRSYEQYF. The CDR3 nucleotides read TGTGCCTGGAGCGACAGGGGGCGTAGATCCTACGAGCAGTACTTC.

The chain recombines TRBV10-3 with TRBJ2-3; TRBD2 matches at 8 bases. Trimming at V came to 2 bases and at J to 4 bases, leaving 2 bases not matched to a gene. CDR1 ENHRY and CDR2 SYGVKD come from the germline V gene. CDR3 length: 14 residues. The CDR3 sequence: CAISEGTSADTQYF. The CDR3 nucleotides are TGTGCCATCAGTGAGGGGACTAGTGCAGATACGCAGTATTTT.

This clone came up a few times. This sample includes further DNA sequences coding for the same CDR3. This rearrangement joins TRBV28 to TRBJ1-1; TRBD1 matches 7 bases. Per the germline V gene, CDR1 is MDHEN and CDR2 is SYDVKM. This CDR3 comprises 14 residues. V dropped 3 bases and J dropped 1; count of bases not matched to a gene: 2. CDR3 in DNA: TGTGCCAGCAGTTTCGGGGACAGGAACACTGAAGCTTTCTTT. Its translation is CASSFGDRNTEAFF.

This chain connects TRBV5-4 to TRBJ2-5; D is ambiguous. The V and J ends lost 4 bases and 2 bases respectively, with 12 bases between them. CDR3 size: 14 residues. Germline V gene data show CDR1 as SGHNT and CDR2 as YYREEE (reference sequence). For the CDR3, the DNA is TGTGCCAGCAGCCTCCCGGCGGTACAAGAGACCCAGTACTTC. Translation: CASSLPAVQETQYF.

The V call is TRBV5-1, the J call TRBJ2-7; D is unclear. Trimming removed 3 bases at V and 5 bases at J, with 12 bases between. The CDR3 spans 13 residues. Germline CDR1 reads SGHRS; CDR2 reads YFSETQ. The CDR3 loop reads CASSSLTDNEQYF. For the CDR3, the DNA is TGCGCCAGCAGCTCTCTAACAGATAACGAGCAGTACTTC.

This chain uses TRBV30 with TRBJ2-5; 11 bases fit TRBD2. The end of the DNA is better explained by TRBJ2-7, so the J call may be wrong. Germline V gene lookup returns CDR1 GTSNPN and CDR2 SVGIG (reference sequence). CDR3 size: 15 residues. The CDR3 region has the DNA TGTGCCTGGAGTCTTGGGACTAGCGGAACCTACGAGCAGTACTTC. This gives the protein CAWSLGTSGTYEQYF.

The chain uses TRBV6-1 and TRBJ2-5, with TRBD2 matching over 7 bases. The J call is in doubt because the DNA end fits TRBJ2-7 better. CDR1 is MNHNS and CDR2 is SASEGT in the germline V gene. This CDR3 is 14 amino acids long. The CDR3 coding sequence is TGTGCCAGCCTCTCCGCGGGAGAAGGTTACGAGCAGTACTTC. Translated, it gives CASLSAGEGYEQYF.

This chain uses TRBV5-1 with TRBJ2-7; D is unresolved. The CDR3 totals 15 residues. CDR1 and CDR2 from the germline V gene are SGHRS and YFSETQ. V lost 0 bases to trimming and J lost 5 bases, with 15 bases between them. Here the CDR3 reads CASSLATTRSNEQYF. CDR3 in DNA: TGCGCCAGCAGCTTGGCCACCACTCGGAGTAACGAGCAGTACTTC.

This rearrangement joins TRBV5-5 to TRBJ2-2; 10 bases agree with TRBD2. The germline gives CDR1 SGHKS, CDR2 YYEKEE (reference sequence). This CDR3 comprises 17 residues. V shed 3 bases, J shed 2 bases, and the junction held 7 bases outside the gene matches. The CDR3: CASSWALAGDNTGELFF. CDR3 coding DNA: TGTGCCAGCAGCTGGGCCCTAGCGGGAGATAACACCGGGGAGCTGTTTTTT.

V is TRBV29-1 and J is TRBJ1-3; no clear D. The CDR3 has 11 amino acids. The germline gives CDR1 SQVTM, CDR2 ANQGSEA. The V end was cut by 7 bases, the J end by 9 bases, with 13 bases between. CDR3 coding DNA: TGCAGCGCCCGGGTGGAGGGCACCATATATTTT. It specifies CSARVEGTIYF. The variable domain in full, completed from reference TRBV29-1 and TRBJ1-3, reads SAVISQKPSRDICQRGTSLTIQCQVDSQVTMMFWYRQQPGQSLTLIATANQGSEATYESGFVIDKFPISRPNLTFSTLTVSNMSPEDSSIYLCSARVEGTIYFGEGSWLTVV.

The chain's CDR3 is CASSQRELYEQYF. The CDR3 nucleotides are TGTGCCAGCTCCCAGCGGGAACTCTACGAGCAGTACTTC. This chain links TRBV18 with TRBJ2-7, with TRBD2 matching over 7 bases. Germline CDR1 and CDR2: KGHSH and LQKENI. This CDR3 is 13 amino acids long. J gave up 3 bases and V 6 bases, and 5 bases lay outside the gene matches.

The chain employs TRBV27 and TRBJ1-4, with D hard to call. Trimming took 0 bases from V and 8 from J, leaving 10 bases between them. The CDR3 length is 14 residues. Looked up from germline, CDR1 is MNHEY and CDR2 is SMNVEV (reference sequence). This CDR3 reads CASSLSGVWEKLFF. CDR3 DNA: TGTGCCAGCAGTTTATCTGGAGTTTGGGAAAAACTGTTTTTT.

V and J are TRBV11-1 and TRBJ2-5, with D maybe TRBD2 (6 bases). This CDR3 comprises 16 residues. The V end lost 2 bases, the J end lost 2 bases, and 15 bases lay between the germline ends. CDR1 is SGHAT and CDR2 is FQDESV in the germline V gene (reference sequence). The DNA for the CDR3 is TGTGCCAGCAGCTTATTTTGGGGGGTACGGCAAGAGACCCAGTACTTC. Translated: CASSLFWGVRQETQYF.

The chain is built from TRBV29-1 and TRBJ1-1; 8 bases map to TRBD1. The CDR3 covers 14 residues. Trimming removed 6 bases from V and 5 bases from J; junction bases left unmatched: 11. CDR1 and CDR2 (germline): SQVTM, ANQGSEA. The CDR3 protein is CSVVISTGVTEAFF. DNA of the CDR3: TGCAGCGTCGTTATCTCGACAGGGGTTACTGAAGCTTTCTTT.

The chain has TRBV6-5 and TRBJ2-7, with TRBD2 matching over 9 bases. This CDR3 region has 16 residues. Germline V gives CDR1 MNHEY, CDR2 SVGAGI. V lost 2 bases and J lost 6; bases outside the gene matches: 11. The chain's CDR3 is CASSYRVAGATGEQYF. DNA of the CDR3: TGTGCCAGCAGTTACCGGGTAGCGGGAGCCACAGGCGAGCAGTACTTC.

The gene calls are TRBV6-5 and TRBJ2-7; TRBD1 matches 9 bases. CDR1 and CDR2 from the germline V gene are MNHEY and SVGAGI. The CDR3 consists of 14 residues. V trimming: 5 bases; J trimming: 6 bases; junction bases outside the gene matches: 8. CDR3 in DNA: TGTGCCAGCAGTAGGGACAGGGCTACGGTCGAGCAGTACTTC. It codes for CASSRDRATVEQYF.

The chain couples TRBV7-9 to TRBJ2-1; D possibly corresponds to TRBD1 (6 bases). The CDR3 has 17 residues. The V gene lost 5 bases and the J gene lost 2 bases, with 19 bases spanning the gap. Germline CDR1 SEHNR, CDR2 FQNEAQ (reference sequence). The CDR3 sequence is CASSPPMGDTTYNEQFF. CDR3 sequence (DNA): TGTGCCAGCAGCCCCCCGATGGGGGACACCACCTACAATGAGCAGTTCTTC.

This rearrangement joins TRBV11-2 to TRBJ2-7, with 12 bases that match TRBD1. This CDR3 region has 16 residues. V shed 4 bases, J shed 4 bases, and the junction held 8 bases outside the gene matches. Per the germline V gene, CDR1 is SGHAT and CDR2 is FQNNGV. In DNA, the CDR3 is TGTGCCAGCAGCTGGCAGCCGGGACAGGGGGCTTACGAGCAGTACTTC. Encoded protein: CASSWQPGQGAYEQYF.

The chain joins TRBV2 to TRBJ2-5; D unclear. Trimming took 4 bases from V and 4 from J, leaving 13 bases between them. This CDR3 has 14 residues. Per the germline V gene, CDR1 is SNHLY and CDR2 is FYNNEI. CDR3 in amino acids: CASSGPRIVETQYF. The CDR3 DNA reads TGTGCCAGCAGTGGCCCTAGGATCGTAGAGACCCAGTACTTC.